These 13 T cell receptor beta chains were all obtained from the same sample, sequenced in a study of response to subunit inactivated influenza vaccine. TCRdb reanalysed the RT-PCR reads using MiXCR and keeps one entry per CDR3 protein. The sample has more than 200,000 distinct CDR3 sequences, 10% to 15% seen once; the top ten hold less than 8.5%. The sequencing here drew on non-naive T cells sorted from PBMCs, taken 14 to 15 days before vaccination. All receptors come from a man over 45 who received an inactivated influenza vaccine.

The J gene is TRBJ1-1, the V gene TRBV6-2 or TRBV6-3; D not certain. V lost 3 bases, J lost 4 bases, and 9 bases lay in between. The CDR3 loop spans 13 amino acids. CDR1 and CDR2 from the germline V gene are MNHEY and SVGEGT. The CDR3 DNA sequence: TGTGCCAGCAGTTATAGCTTGGGCACTGAAGCTTTCTTT. Translation gives CASSYSLGTEAFF.

The chain carries TRBV7-2 and TRBJ2-7; no definite D call. Looked up from germline, CDR1 is SGHTA and CDR2 is FQGNSA. The CDR3 totals 11 residues. The V and J ends lost 8 bases and 5 bases respectively, with 10 bases between them. The CDR3 bases are TGTGCCAGCGGACGACATAACGAGCAGTACTTC. As protein: CASGRHNEQYF.

This clonotype was counted between two and nine times. The chain carries TRBV29-1 and TRBJ1-1; D gene ambiguous. The CDR3 consists of 13 residues. Germline loops: CDR1 SQVTM, CDR2 ANQGSEA. Trimming shortened V by 7 bases and J by 1 base, and 13 bases separated the two germline ends. Here the CDR3 reads CSGRRFRNTEAFF. DNA of the CDR3: TGCAGCGGTCGCAGATTTAGGAACACTGAAGCTTTCTTT. The variable domain in full, with the rest retrieved from reference TRBV29-1 and TRBJ1-1, is SAVISQKPSRDICQRGTSLTIQCQVDSQVTMMFWYRQQPGQSLTLIATANQGSEATYESGFVIDKFPISRPNLTFSTLTVSNMSPEDSSIYLCSGRRFRNTEAFFGQGTRLTVV.

This sequence joins TRBV5-1 and TRBJ2-1, with D tentatively TRBD1 or TRBD2 (5 bases each). Germline assignment: CDR1 SGHRS and CDR2 YFSETQ. The CDR3 runs 15 residues. V dropped 0 bases and J dropped 5 bases, with 12 bases sitting between them. CDR3 DNA: TGCGCCAGCAGCTTGGAGGGACGTTCCCACAATGAGCAGTTCTTC. This sequence encodes CASSLEGRSHNEQFF.

This clonotype was recorded a few times. For the CDR3, the DNA is TGTGCCAGCAGTATCCGAGGAGAAGAGACCCAGTACTTC. Its translation: CASSIRGEETQYF. The genes are TRBV7-9 and TRBJ2-5; no firm D call. This CDR3 region has 13 residues. Germline CDR1 is SEHNR and CDR2 is FQNEAQ (reference sequence). V lost 6 bases, J lost 3 bases, and 11 bases lay in between.

V usage is TRBV4-2 and J usage is TRBJ1-2; maybe TRBD1 (5 bases). Germline V gene sequence: CDR1 LGHNA, CDR2 YNFKEQ. There are 15 residues in the CDR3. V shed 4 bases and J shed 0 bases, with 12 bases lying between them. DNA for the CDR3: TGTGCCAGCAGCCTCGGGACGGATACTAACTATGGCTACACCTTC. As protein: CASSLGTDTNYGYTF.

This chain links TRBV24-1 with TRBJ2-2; 8 bases are shared with TRBD1. The CDR3 is 16 amino acids. The germline CDR1 and CDR2 sequences are KGHDR and SFDVKD. After removal of 4 bases from V and 2 bases from J, the junction contained 5 bases not matched to a gene. CDR3 residues: CATSDPDRGNTGELFF. The CDR3 DNA sequence: TGTGCCACCAGTGACCCTGACAGGGGTAACACCGGGGAGCTGTTTTTT.

This chain links TRBV20-1 with TRBJ2-7; the match to TRBD2 covers 11 bases. The CDR3 runs 14 residues. The V gene end was trimmed by 0 bases and the J gene end by 6 bases; junction bases not matched to a gene: 4. Germline CDR1 is DFQATT and CDR2 is SNEGSKA (reference sequence). CDR3 sequence reads: CSARDRGLAGEQYF. CDR3 bases: TGCAGTGCTAGAGATCGCGGACTAGCGGGCGAGCAGTACTTC.

This clonotype has more than one count but fewer than ten. This chain connects TRBV10-1 to TRBJ2-7; 10 nucleotides agree with TRBD2. The germline CDR1 and CDR2 sequences are WNHNN and SYGVQD (reference sequence). The length of the CDR3 is 14 residues. J was trimmed by 3 bases and V by 3 bases; bases with no gene match: 2. In DNA form, the CDR3 reads TGCGCCAGCAGTGATGGGACTAGCGTCTACGAGCAGTACTTC. Protein: CASSDGTSVYEQYF.

A few counts support this clonotype. This chain uses TRBV12-3 or TRBV12-4 with TRBJ1-6; D perhaps matches TRBD1 (5 bases). Trimming removed 7 bases at V and 8 bases at J, with 9 bases between. The CDR3 has 12 residues. In DNA, the CDR3 is TGTGCCAGCACCACGACAGATTCACCCCTCCACTTT. It specifies CASTTTDSPLHF.

The rearrangement links TRBV11-2 to TRBJ2-7; 7 nucleotides match TRBD2. Germline CDR1 SGHAT, CDR2 FQNNGV. This CDR3 has 16 amino acids. The ends lost 5 bases at V and 2 bases at J; junction bases unmatched: 12. CDR3 in DNA: TGTGCCAGCAGCCCAAGCGGGGATACCTTTCCCTACGAGCAGTACTTC. Protein sequence: CASSPSGDTFPYEQYF.

This chain uses TRBV12-3 or TRBV12-4 with TRBJ2-4, with 10 nucleotides matching TRBD2. V dropped 4 bases and J dropped 9; count of bases not matched to a gene: 9. The CDR3 extends over 15 amino acids. The CDR3 DNA reads TGTGCCAGCAGTTCCGGAAGCGGGGGGGTGACCATTCAGTACTTC. This gives the protein CASSSGSGGVTIQYF.

This clonotype was detected ten times or more. The chain combines TRBV5-1 with TRBJ2-3; 8 nucleotides align to TRBD1. V trimming: 3 bases; J trimming: 0 bases; junction bases outside the gene matches: 6. Germline values: CDR1 SGHRS, CDR2 YFSETQ. The CDR3 has 16 amino acids. The CDR3 DNA sequence: TGCGCCAGCAGCTCCGTGGACAGGGAGAGCACAGATACGCAGTATTTT. It is translated as CASSSVDRESTDTQYF.